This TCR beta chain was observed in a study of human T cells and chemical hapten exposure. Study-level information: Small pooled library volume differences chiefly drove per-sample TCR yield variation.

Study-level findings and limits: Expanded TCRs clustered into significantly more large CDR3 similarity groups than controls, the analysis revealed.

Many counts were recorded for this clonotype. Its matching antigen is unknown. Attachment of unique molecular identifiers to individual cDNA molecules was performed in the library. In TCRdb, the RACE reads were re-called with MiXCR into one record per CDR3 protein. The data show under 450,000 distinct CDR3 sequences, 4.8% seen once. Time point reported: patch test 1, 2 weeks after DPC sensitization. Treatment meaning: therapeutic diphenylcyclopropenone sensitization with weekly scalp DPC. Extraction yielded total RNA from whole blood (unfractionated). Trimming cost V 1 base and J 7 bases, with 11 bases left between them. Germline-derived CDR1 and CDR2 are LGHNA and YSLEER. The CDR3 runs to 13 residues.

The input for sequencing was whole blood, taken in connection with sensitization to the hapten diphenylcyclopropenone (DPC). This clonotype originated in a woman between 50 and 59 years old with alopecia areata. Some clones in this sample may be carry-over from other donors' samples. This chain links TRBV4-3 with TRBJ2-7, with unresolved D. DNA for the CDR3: TGCGCCAGCAGCCAAGGAAGAGTGGGGGAGCAGTACTTC. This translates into CASSQGRVGEQYF.